A selection of T cell receptor beta chains follows, all from one sample in a study of beta chain features in type 1 diabetes. The method was immunoSEQ multiplex PCR; TCRdb's version includes in-frame clones alone and lacks a portion of them. The table includes around 12,000 clones, about half detected once. The sequenced material came from stem cell memory CD4+ T cells from blood. Receptors originate from a young man in good health. The conserved cysteine and the conserved F or W are not part of the CDR3 here. The order of the fields is clone size, V gene, J gene, CDR3 protein. Clone size is shown for a subset of rows, as once, few, many or a class of expanded clone.

>-|TRBV7-3|TRBJ1-2
ASSLNPRDTYGYT
>few|TRBV7-9|TRBJ2-7
ASSLGGELYEQY
>-|TRBV15|TRBJ1-3
ATSRDLADNTIY
>-|TRBV4-2|TRBJ1-5
ASSQEGQGYSNQPQH
>-|TRBV28|TRBJ1-6
ASSLSPESSPLH
>-|TRBV5-6|TRBJ1-3
ASSLGQGAIY
>-|TRBV2|TRBJ1-5
ASSEAGQGSNQPQH
>-|TRBV7-2|TRBJ2-3
ASSFNLNSPDTQY
>-|TRBV5-1|TRBJ2-3
ASSLEARATDTQY
>-|TRBV11-2|TRBJ2-3
ASSSRQGLDTQY
>-|TRBV6-6|TRBJ2-3
ASKTSGEPSDTQY
>few|TRBV5-8|TRBJ1-5
ASSFSRDQPQH
>-|TRBV11-1|TRBJ2-3
ASSSPGLPTDTQY
>medium-sized|TRBV7-2|TRBJ2-7
ASSPAGGTGLYEQY
>-|TRBV28|TRBJ2-7
ASSLGGGPSYEQY
>-|TRBV5-1|TRBJ2-3
ASNLGLAGGSTDTQY
>-|TRBV21-1|TRBJ2-1
ASSKGPTSYEQF
>-|TRBV28|TRBJ2-1
ASRSPGQGMYNEQF
>few|TRBV7-6|TRBJ2-7
ASSLYHTIYEQY
>-|TRBV19|-
ASSVTSGGAYEQY
>-|TRBV14|TRBJ2-7
ASSQYRTGGNEQY
>-|TRBV28|-
AWGYRSYEQY
>-|TRBV4-3|TRBJ2-2
ASSQTGLAGNTGELF
>few|TRBV7-2|TRBJ1-6
ASSRTGESSPLH
>few|TRBV7-2|TRBJ2-7
ASSSYREPYEQY
>few|TRBV18|TRBJ1-1
ASSPPSGNTEAF
>few|TRBV28|TRBJ2-1
ASSLQGGVYNEQF
>-|TRBV18|TRBJ2-2
ASSPPGAGELF
>few|TRBV4-3|TRBJ2-7
ASSQWAGGLGEQY
>-|TRBV7-2|TRBJ1-5
ASSPSGQPNQPQH
>few|TRBV5-1|TRBJ2-5
ASSPGQSQETQY
>-|TRBV7-9|TRBJ1-6
ASSLAEGVNSPLH
>once|TRBV27|TRBJ1-5
ASSSGQGAYSNQPQH
>-|TRBV2|TRBJ2-5
ARGGRWAGETQY
>-|TRBV15|TRBJ1-5
ATSRRQGDQPQH
>few|TRBV7-2|TRBJ2-3
ASSSTGVGTDTQY
>few|TRBV2|TRBJ2-6
ASSEVVRGSGANVLT
>few|TRBV9|TRBJ2-1
ASSVNPGLRGGINNEQF
>few|TRBV7-9|TRBJ2-7
ASSYPGGAYNEQY
>-|TRBV6-6|TRBJ2-2
ASSRTGDTGELF
>-|TRBV30|TRBJ2-3
AWRKRTGRTDTQY
>-|TRBV28|TRBJ2-5
ASRVTGGGETQY
>-|TRBV6-5|TRBJ2-7
ASSSGQGLDYEQY